These 26 T cell receptor beta chains came from one sample sequenced in a study of blood T cell repertoires in COVID-19. Assay used: immunoSEQ multiplex PCR; TCRdb lists only in-frame clones, some missing. The sample has 90,000 to 120,000 clones; about 90% are singletons. The specimen sequenced was peripheral blood. All receptors derive from a woman in her twenties or thirties with acute or convalescent COVID-19.

This chain connects TRBV6-5 to TRBJ1-1, with D tentatively TRBD1 (6 bases). The CDR3 covers 16 residues. Germline assignment: CDR1 MNHEY and CDR2 SVGAGI. V gave up 4 bases and J gave up 1 base, with 16 bases separating them. The CDR3 sequence is CASSFSGTRGNTEAFF. In nucleotides, the CDR3 is TGTGCCAGCAGTTTCTCCGGGACCAGGGGGAACACTGAAGCTTTCTTT.

The rearrangement joins TRBV11-1 to TRBJ2-7, with a tentative D call TRBD2 (5 bases). The germline V and J ends were trimmed by 7 bases and 3 bases, with 10 bases remaining between them. The germline V gene has CDR1 SGHAT and CDR2 FQDESV (reference sequence). This CDR3 is built from 12 residues. In nucleotides, the CDR3 is TGTGCCAGCACAACGGGAAACTACGAGCAGTACTTC. Translating it yields CASTTGNYEQYF. The variable domain in full, completed from reference TRBV11-1 and TRBJ2-7, reads EAEVAQSPRYKITEKSQAVAFWCDPISGHATLYWYRQILGQGPELLVQFQDESVVDDSQLPKDRFSAERLKGVDSTLKIQPAELGDSAMYLCASTTGNYEQYFGPGTRLTVT.

The gene calls are TRBV11-2 and TRBJ1-6, with a weak D call TRBD1 (5 bases). This CDR3 is 13 amino acids long. The V and J ends lost 2 bases and 15 bases respectively, with 14 bases between them. Germline-derived CDR1 and CDR2 are SGHAT and FQNNGV. The CDR3 sequence is CASSLWTQGLLHF. CDR3 coding DNA: TGTGCCAGCAGCTTATGGACGCAGGGTCTCCTCCACTTT.

The chain links TRBV27 to TRBJ1-2; D is ambiguous. V was cut by 3 bases and J by 0 bases, with 11 bases left in between. The CDR3 is 15 amino acids. Germline values: CDR1 MNHEY, CDR2 SMNVEV (reference sequence). The CDR3 nucleotides read TGTGCCAGCAGTTTTGGCGGGGTTACTAACTATGGCTACACCTTC. Its protein is CASSFGGVTNYGYTF.

The chain links TRBV27 to TRBJ1-1; D remains ambiguous. V was clipped by 0 bases and J by 1 base, with 12 bases between them. CDR1 MNHEY and CDR2 SMNVEV come from the germline V gene (reference sequence). The CDR3 is made up of 16 amino acids. The CDR3 nucleotides are TGTGCCAGCAGTTTATCGAAGTGGGCTTGGAACACTGAAGCTTTCTTT. Its translation is CASSLSKWAWNTEAFF.

The chain recombines TRBV6-4 with TRBJ2-1; 10 bases are shared with TRBD1. With 5 bases clipped from V and 6 bases from J, the junction kept 10 bases outside the gene matches. This CDR3 contains 16 residues. The germline gives CDR1 MRHNA, CDR2 SNTAGT. CDR3 protein: CASSTVSGQGPNEQFF. As DNA, the CDR3 is TGTGCCAGCAGTACAGTTTCGGGACAGGGGCCCAATGAGCAGTTCTTC.

The sample holds one count of this clone. V usage is TRBV13 and J usage is TRBJ2-1; 8 nucleotides line up with TRBD1. Germline V gives CDR1 PRHDT, CDR2 FYEKMQ (reference sequence). The CDR3 spans 13 residues. Trimming at V came to 6 bases and at J to 5 bases, leaving 3 bases not matched to a gene. In DNA form, the CDR3 reads TGTGCCAGCAGAAAGACAGGGGACAATGAGCAGTTCTTC. This translates into CASRKTGDNEQFF.

The rearrangement links TRBV6-1 to TRBJ1-4; unclear D gene. Germline CDR1 and CDR2: MNHNS and SASEGT. The CDR3 spans 17 residues. The V end lost 1 base, the J end lost 0 bases, and 12 bases lay between the germline ends. CDR3 loop: CASSEVVGIATNEKLFF. CDR3 nucleotides: TGTGCCAGCAGTGAAGTAGTCGGTATTGCAACTAATGAAAAACTGTTTTTT.

V is TRBV30 and J is TRBJ1-6, with D perhaps TRBD1 (5 bases). CDR3 length: 13 residues. Trimming took 8 bases from V and 13 from J, leaving 21 bases between them. Germline lookup yields CDR1 GTSNPN and CDR2 SVGIG (reference sequence). CDR3 protein: CASLGLSSAPLHF. Written as DNA, the CDR3 is TGTGCCAGTTTGGGACTCTCTTCAGCGCCCCTCCACTTT.

A single count supports this clone. The V and J genes are TRBV28 and TRBJ2-7, with TRBD2 identical over 12 bases. The CDR3 contains 18 residues. The trim removed 4 bases at V and 4 bases at J, leaving 14 bases unmatched. Germline values: CDR1 MDHEN, CDR2 SYDVKM. CDR3 nucleotide sequence: TGTGCCAGCAGTTCCACCCGACTAGCGGGAGACAAGAATTACGAGCAGTACTTC. It translates to CASSSTRLAGDKNYEQYF.

V is TRBV10-3 and J is TRBJ2-5; 10 nucleotides line up with TRBD1. This CDR3 has 15 amino acids. Trimming took 4 bases from V and 3 from J; bases not matched to a gene: 5. Germline lookup yields CDR1 ENHRY and CDR2 SYGVKD. In DNA, the CDR3 is TGTGCCATCAGTGGGGGGACAGGGGTTGAAGAGACCCAGTACTTC. It specifies CAISGGTGVEETQYF.

The chain couples TRBV4-2 to TRBJ1-1; no clear D gene. The germline gives CDR1 LGHNA, CDR2 YNFKEQ. The ends were cut back, 3 bases at V and 6 bases at J, with 11 bases in the middle. The CDR3 is 13 residues long. Here the CDR3 DNA reads TGTGCCAGCAGCCAGGGAGGTCCCCCTGAAGCTTTCTTT. Protein: CASSQGGPPEAFF.

The chain links TRBV9 to TRBJ1-4; 10 positions match TRBD1. Germline loops: CDR1 SGDLS, CDR2 YYNGEE. The CDR3 contains 17 residues. Unmatched junction bases numbered 11, after V lost 4 bases and J lost 5 bases. In DNA, the CDR3 is TGTGCCAGCAGCTCTGGACAGGGGGTCGGTGTCAATGAAAAACTGTTTTTT. Amino acid sequence: CASSSGQGVGVNEKLFF.

The chain joins TRBV7-2 to TRBJ1-1; a possible D gene is TRBD1 (5 bases). Germline V gives CDR1 SGHTA, CDR2 FQGNSA. The V gene lost 3 bases and the J gene lost 1 base, with 6 bases spanning the gap. This CDR3 region has 13 residues. This CDR3 is CASSFGANTEAFF. The CDR3 nucleotides read TGTGCCAGCAGCTTTGGGGCGAACACTGAAGCTTTCTTT.

This chain joins TRBV7-8 and TRBJ1-4; TRBD1 agrees at 9 bases. This CDR3 has 18 amino acids. V shed 0 bases, J shed 6 bases, and the junction held 11 bases outside the gene matches. Germline V gene data show CDR1 as SGHVS and CDR2 as FQNEAQ. The CDR3 DNA is TGTGCCAGCAGCTTAGCCGGGACAGGGTTTTTTGGGGATGAAAAACTGTTTTTT. Protein product: CASSLAGTGFFGDEKLFF.

The V gene is TRBV10-3, the J gene TRBJ2-7; no definite D call. CDR1 is ENHRY and CDR2 is SYGVKD in the germline V gene. Trimming removed 5 bases from V and 6 bases from J, with 14 bases in between. The CDR3 totals 13 residues. The CDR3 DNA reads as TGTGCCATCAGTCAAGCAGGCTCCGTCGAGCAGTACTTC. It is translated as CAISQAGSVEQYF.

The chain has TRBV4-1 and TRBJ1-2, with 7 bases matching TRBD1. CDR3 length equals 15 residues. CDR1 and CDR2 from the germline V gene are MGHRA and YSYEKL. The trim removed 4 bases at V and 8 bases at J, leaving 13 bases unmatched. The CDR3 loop reads CASSLSDRVGGGYTF. The CDR3 DNA reads TGCGCCAGCAGCCTAAGCGACAGGGTCGGGGGCGGCTACACCTTC.

This chain joins TRBV6-5 and TRBJ2-2, with TRBD2 matching over 7 bases. Losses at the gene ends were 1 base for V and 6 bases for J; bases not matched to a gene: 8. CDR1 and CDR2 (germline): MNHEY, SVGAGI. The CDR3 is 16 amino acids. CDR3 sequence (DNA): TGTGCCAGCAGTTACTATAGGCGGGAGTACGCCGGGGAGCTGTTTTTT. This translates into CASSYYRREYAGELFF.

In nucleotides, the CDR3 is TGTGCCAGCAGTGAAGGCGAGACAGGGAACACCGGGGAGCTGTTTTTT. Its translation is CASSEGETGNTGELFF. This sequence joins TRBV6-1 and TRBJ2-2; a weak D match, TRBD1 (6 bases). This CDR3 spans 16 amino acids. Germline CDR1 is MNHNS and CDR2 is SASEGT. With 1 base removed from V and 1 base from J, the gap between germline ends came to 10 bases.

This clone was observed a single time. The rearrangement joins TRBV12-3 or TRBV12-4 to TRBJ1-2; maybe TRBD1 (6 bases). V gave up 5 bases and J gave up 3 bases, with 10 bases separating them. The length of the CDR3 is 13 residues. CDR3 loop: CASSATGDYGYTF. The CDR3 nucleotides read TGTGCCAGCAGTGCGACAGGTGACTATGGCTACACCTTC.

The chain uses TRBV2 and TRBJ1-1, with 9 bases that match TRBD1. The V gene end was trimmed by 6 bases and the J gene end by 1 base; junction bases not matched to a gene: 6. The CDR3 length is 15 residues. Germline V gene lookup returns CDR1 SNHLY and CDR2 FYNNEI. The CDR3, as DNA: TGTGCCAGCAGGGGGACAGGGCTCCAGAACACTGAAGCTTTCTTT. Protein product: CASRGTGLQNTEAFF.

The chain combines TRBV4-2 with TRBJ2-7; TRBD2 agrees at 12 bases. With 4 bases clipped from V and 6 bases from J, the junction kept 10 bases outside the gene matches. Germline V gene sequence: CDR1 LGHNA, CDR2 YNFKEQ. The CDR3 covers 16 residues. The CDR3 is CASSPGLAGGPGEQYF. The CDR3 nucleotides are TGTGCCAGCAGCCCTGGTCTAGCGGGGGGGCCGGGCGAGCAGTACTTC.

As DNA, the CDR3 is TGTGCCAGCAGCGTTGAACAGGGAAGGGCTGGAAACACCATATATTTT. This sequence encodes CASSVEQGRAGNTIYF. This chain links TRBV6-2 or TRBV6-3 with TRBJ1-3, with D perhaps matching TRBD1 (6 bases). The CDR3 loop spans 16 amino acids. CDR1 and CDR2 from the germline V gene are MNHEY and SVGEGT. Trimming stripped 6 bases from V and 2 bases from J, with 17 bases between.

The J gene is TRBJ1-1, the V gene TRBV7-2; the D gene is possibly TRBD1 (5 bases). V was shortened by 1 base and J by 5 bases, with 23 bases between the two germline ends. The CDR3 covers 18 residues. Per the germline V gene, CDR1 is SGHTA and CDR2 is FQGNSA. The CDR3 coding sequence is TGTGCCAGCAGCTTAGGGGGCTGGGGCGGCAGTTTGCGAACTGAAGCTTTCTTT. This encodes CASSLGGWGGSLRTEAFF.

The count of this clone is one. The gene calls are TRBV7-2 and TRBJ2-7; the match to TRBD2 covers 8 bases. Germline CDR1 and CDR2: SGHTA and FQGNSA. V shed 3 bases, J shed 4 bases, and the junction held 5 bases outside the gene matches. This CDR3 contains 14 residues. The CDR3 reads CASSFAGGGYEQYF. The CDR3 DNA sequence: TGTGCCAGCAGCTTTGCGGGAGGAGGGTACGAGCAGTACTTC.

This clone occurred a few times. The chain links TRBV6-5 to TRBJ1-6; D remains ambiguous. Germline CDR1 MNHEY, CDR2 SVGAGI. V was clipped by 7 bases and J by 2 bases, with 9 bases between them. This CDR3 spans 14 amino acids. The DNA for the CDR3 is TGTGCCAGCACCATTGTCCCCTATAATTCACCCCTCCACTTT. Translated: CASTIVPYNSPLHF.